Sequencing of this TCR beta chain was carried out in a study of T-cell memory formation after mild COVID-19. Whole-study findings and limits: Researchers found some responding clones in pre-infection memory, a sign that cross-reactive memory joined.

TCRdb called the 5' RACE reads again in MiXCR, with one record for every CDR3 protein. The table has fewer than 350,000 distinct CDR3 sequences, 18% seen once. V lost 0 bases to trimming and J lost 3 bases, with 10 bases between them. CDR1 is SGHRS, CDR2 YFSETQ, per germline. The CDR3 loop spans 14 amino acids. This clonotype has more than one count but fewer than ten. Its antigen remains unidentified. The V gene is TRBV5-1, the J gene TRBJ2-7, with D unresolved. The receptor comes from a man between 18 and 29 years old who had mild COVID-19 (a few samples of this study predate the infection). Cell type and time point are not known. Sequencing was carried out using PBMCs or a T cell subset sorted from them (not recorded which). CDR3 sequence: CASSLAGQDYEQYF. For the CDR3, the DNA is TGCGCCAGCAGCTTGGCAGGTCAGGACTACGAGCAGTACTTC.